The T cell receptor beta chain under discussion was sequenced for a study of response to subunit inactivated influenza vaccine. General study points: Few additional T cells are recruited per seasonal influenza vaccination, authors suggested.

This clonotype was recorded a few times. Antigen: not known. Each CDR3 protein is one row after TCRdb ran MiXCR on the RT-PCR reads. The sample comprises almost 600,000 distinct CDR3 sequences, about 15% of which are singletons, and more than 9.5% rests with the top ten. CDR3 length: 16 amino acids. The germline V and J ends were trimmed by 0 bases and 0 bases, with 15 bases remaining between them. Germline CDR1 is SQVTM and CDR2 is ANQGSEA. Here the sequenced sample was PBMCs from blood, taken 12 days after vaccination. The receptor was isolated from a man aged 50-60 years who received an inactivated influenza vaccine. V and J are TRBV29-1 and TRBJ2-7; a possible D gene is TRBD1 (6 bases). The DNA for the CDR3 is TGCAGCGTTGAAGATCGGAGGCAGGGGAACTCCTACGAGCAGTACTTC. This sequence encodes CSVEDRRQGNSYEQYF.